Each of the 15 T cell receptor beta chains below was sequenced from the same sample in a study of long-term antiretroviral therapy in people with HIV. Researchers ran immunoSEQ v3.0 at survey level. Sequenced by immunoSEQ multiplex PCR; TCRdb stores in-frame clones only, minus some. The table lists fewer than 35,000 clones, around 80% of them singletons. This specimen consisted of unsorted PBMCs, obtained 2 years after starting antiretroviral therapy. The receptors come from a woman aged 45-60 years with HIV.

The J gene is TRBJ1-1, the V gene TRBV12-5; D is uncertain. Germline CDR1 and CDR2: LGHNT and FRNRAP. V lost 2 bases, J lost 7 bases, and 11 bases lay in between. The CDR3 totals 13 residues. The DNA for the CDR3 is TGTGCTAGTGGTTTGCAAAGGTGGGGTGAAGCTTTCTTT. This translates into CASGLQRWGEAFF.

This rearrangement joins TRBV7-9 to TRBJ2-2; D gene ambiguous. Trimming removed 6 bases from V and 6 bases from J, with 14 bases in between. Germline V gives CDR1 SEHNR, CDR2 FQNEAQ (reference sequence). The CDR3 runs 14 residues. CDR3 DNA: TGTGCCAGCAGACATACGGAAGGGCCCGGGGAGCTGTTTTTT. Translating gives CASRHTEGPGELFF.

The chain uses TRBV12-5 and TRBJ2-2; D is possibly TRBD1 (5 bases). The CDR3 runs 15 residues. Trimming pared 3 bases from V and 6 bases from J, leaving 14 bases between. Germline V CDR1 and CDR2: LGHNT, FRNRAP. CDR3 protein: CASGFGQGLAGELFF. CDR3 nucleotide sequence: TGTGCTAGTGGTTTTGGGCAGGGATTGGCCGGGGAGCTGTTTTTT.

CDR3 loop: CASRTGRGNEKLFF. The CDR3 DNA is TGTGCCAGTAGGACAGGGAGGGGAAATGAAAAACTGTTTTTT. V usage is TRBV19 and J usage is TRBJ1-4; 7 bases align to TRBD1. J lost 5 bases, V lost 6 bases, and 6 bases had no gene match. Germline V gene sequence: CDR1 LNHDA, CDR2 SQIVND (reference sequence). The CDR3 is 14 residues long.

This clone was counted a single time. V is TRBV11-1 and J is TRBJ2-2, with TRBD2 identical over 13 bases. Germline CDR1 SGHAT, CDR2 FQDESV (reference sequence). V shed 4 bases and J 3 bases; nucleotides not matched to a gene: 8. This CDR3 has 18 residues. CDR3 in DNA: TGTGCCAGCAGCTCGAACGGACTAGCGGGGGTCCACACCGGGGAGCTGTTTTTT. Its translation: CASSSNGLAGVHTGELFF.

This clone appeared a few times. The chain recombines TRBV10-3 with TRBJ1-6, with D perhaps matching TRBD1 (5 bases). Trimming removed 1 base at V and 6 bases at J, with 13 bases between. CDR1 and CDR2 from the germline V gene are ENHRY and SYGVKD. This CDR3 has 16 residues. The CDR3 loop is CAISEFGRVSNSPLHF. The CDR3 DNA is TGTGCCATCAGTGAGTTCGGCAGGGTGTCTAATTCACCCCTCCACTTT.

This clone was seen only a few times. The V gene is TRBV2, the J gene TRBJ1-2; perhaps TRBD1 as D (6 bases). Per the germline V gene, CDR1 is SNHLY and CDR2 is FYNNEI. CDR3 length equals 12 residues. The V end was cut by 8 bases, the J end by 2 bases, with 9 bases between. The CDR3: CASVQGNYGYTF. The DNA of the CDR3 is TGTGCCAGCGTCCAGGGGAACTATGGCTACACCTTC.

Written as DNA, the CDR3 is TGTGCCATCACCGCACAGGGCGGGAACACTGAAGCTTTCTTT. Protein product: CAITAQGGNTEAFF. The V and J genes are TRBV10-3 and TRBJ1-1; the D gene is possibly TRBD1 (6 bases). This CDR3 spans 14 amino acids. V dropped 7 bases and J dropped 1 base, with 13 bases sitting between them. The germline gives CDR1 ENHRY, CDR2 SYGVKD.

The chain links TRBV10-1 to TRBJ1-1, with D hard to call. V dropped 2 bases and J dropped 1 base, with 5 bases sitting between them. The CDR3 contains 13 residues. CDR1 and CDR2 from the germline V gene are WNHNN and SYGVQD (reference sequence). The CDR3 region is CASSEVGNTEAFF. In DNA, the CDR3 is TGCGCCAGCAGTGAGGTGGGGAACACTGAAGCTTTCTTT.

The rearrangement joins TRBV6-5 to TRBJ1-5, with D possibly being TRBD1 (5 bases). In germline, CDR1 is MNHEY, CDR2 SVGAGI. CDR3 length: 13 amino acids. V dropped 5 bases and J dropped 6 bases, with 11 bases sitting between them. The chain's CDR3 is CASSREGPQPQHF. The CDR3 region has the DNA TGTGCCAGCAGTCGGGAGGGGCCTCAGCCCCAGCATTTT.

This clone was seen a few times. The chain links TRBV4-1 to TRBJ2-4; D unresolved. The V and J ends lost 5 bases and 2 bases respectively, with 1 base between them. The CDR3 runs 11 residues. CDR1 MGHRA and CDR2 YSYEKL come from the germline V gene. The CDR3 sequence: CASSTKNIQYF. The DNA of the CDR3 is TGCGCCAGCAGCACCAAAAACATTCAGTACTTC.

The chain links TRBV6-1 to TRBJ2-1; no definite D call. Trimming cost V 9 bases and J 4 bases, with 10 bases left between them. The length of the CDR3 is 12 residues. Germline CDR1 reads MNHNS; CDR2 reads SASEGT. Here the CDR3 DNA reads TGTGCCAGTGGGGTATTTTACAATGAGCAGTTCTTC. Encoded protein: CASGVFYNEQFF.

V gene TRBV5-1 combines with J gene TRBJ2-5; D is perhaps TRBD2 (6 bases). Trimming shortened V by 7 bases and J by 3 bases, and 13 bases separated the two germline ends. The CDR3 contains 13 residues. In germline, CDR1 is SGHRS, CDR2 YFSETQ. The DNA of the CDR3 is TGCGCCAGCCGACCGGGGGTTAAAGAGACCCAGTACTTC. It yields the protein CASRPGVKETQYF.

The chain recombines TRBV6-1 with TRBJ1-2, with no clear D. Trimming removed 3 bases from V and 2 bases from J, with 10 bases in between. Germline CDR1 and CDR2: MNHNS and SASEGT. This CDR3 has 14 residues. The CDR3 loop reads CASSDPGGNYGYTF. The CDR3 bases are TGTGCCAGCAGTGATCCGGGAGGGAACTATGGCTACACCTTC.

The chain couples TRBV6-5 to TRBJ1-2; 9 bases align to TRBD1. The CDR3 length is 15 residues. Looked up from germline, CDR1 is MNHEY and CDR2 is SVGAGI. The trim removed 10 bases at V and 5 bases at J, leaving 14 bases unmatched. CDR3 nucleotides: TGTGCCACTCAACCACAGGGGGCAGAAGGTTATGGCTACACCTTC. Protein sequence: CATQPQGAEGYGYTF.